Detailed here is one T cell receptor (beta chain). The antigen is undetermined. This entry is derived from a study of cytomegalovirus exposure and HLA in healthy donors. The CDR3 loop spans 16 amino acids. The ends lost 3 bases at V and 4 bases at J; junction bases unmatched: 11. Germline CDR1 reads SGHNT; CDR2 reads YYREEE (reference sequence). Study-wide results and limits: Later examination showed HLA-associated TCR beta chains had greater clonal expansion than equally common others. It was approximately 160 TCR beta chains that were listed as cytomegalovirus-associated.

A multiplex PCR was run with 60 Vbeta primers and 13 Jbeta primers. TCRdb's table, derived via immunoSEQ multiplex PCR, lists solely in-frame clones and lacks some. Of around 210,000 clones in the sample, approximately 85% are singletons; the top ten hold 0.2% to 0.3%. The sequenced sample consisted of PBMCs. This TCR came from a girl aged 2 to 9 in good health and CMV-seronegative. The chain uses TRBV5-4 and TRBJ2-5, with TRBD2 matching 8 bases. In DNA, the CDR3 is TGTGCCAGCAGCTCAGGGGCGGGAGGCGTGGGAGAGACCCAGTACTTC. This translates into CASSSGAGGVGETQYF.